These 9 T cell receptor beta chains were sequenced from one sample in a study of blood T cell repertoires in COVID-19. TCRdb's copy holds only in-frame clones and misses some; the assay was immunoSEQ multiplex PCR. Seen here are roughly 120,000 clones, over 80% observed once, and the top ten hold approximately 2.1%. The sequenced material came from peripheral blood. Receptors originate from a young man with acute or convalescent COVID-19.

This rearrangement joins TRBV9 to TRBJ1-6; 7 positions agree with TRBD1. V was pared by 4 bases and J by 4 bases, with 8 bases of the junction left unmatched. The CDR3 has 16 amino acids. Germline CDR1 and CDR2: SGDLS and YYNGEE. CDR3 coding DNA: TGTGCCAGCAGCCCGACAGGGTCGGGGTATAATTCACCCCTCCACTTT. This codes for CASSPTGSGYNSPLHF.

The CDR3 is CASSYWTSDNEQFF. CDR3 DNA sequence: TGTGCCAGCAGCTACTGGACTAGCGACAATGAGCAGTTCTTC. The chain recombines TRBV7-9 with TRBJ2-1; the match to TRBD2 covers 9 bases. J gave up 5 bases and V 4 bases, and 3 bases lay outside the gene matches. The CDR3 has 14 amino acids. Germline V CDR1 and CDR2: SEHNR, FQNEAQ (reference sequence).

DNA of the CDR3: TGTGCCAGCAGCGTAGGTGGGAGCTCCTACGAGCAGTACTTC. It is translated as CASSVGGSSYEQYF. The J gene is TRBJ2-7, the V gene TRBV9; possible D gene TRBD2, 5 bases. V gave up 0 bases and J gave up 0 bases, with 7 bases separating them. The CDR3 runs to 14 residues. Germline CDR1 reads SGDLS; CDR2 reads YYNGEE.

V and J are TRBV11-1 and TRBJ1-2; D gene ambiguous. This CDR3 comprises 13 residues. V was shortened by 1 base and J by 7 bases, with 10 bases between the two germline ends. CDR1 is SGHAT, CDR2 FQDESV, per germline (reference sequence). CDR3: CASSLDGNRGYTF. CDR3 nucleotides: TGTGCCAGCAGCTTAGATGGCAACCGTGGCTACACCTTC. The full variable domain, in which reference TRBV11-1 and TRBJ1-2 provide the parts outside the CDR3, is EAEVAQSPRYKITEKSQAVAFWCDPISGHATLYWYRQILGQGPELLVQFQDESVVDDSQLPKDRFSAERLKGVDSTLKIQPAELGDSAMYLCASSLDGNRGYTFGSGTRLTVV.

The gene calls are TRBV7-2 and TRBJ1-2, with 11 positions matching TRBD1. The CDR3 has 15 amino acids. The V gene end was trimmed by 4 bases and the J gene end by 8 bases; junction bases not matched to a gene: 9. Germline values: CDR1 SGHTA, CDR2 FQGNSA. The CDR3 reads CASSSVGQGAGGYTF. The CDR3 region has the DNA TGTGCCAGCAGCTCGGTCGGACAGGGGGCGGGAGGCTACACCTTC. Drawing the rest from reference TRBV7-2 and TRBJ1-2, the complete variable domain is GAGVSQSPSNKVTEKGKDVELRCDPISGHTALYWYRQSLGQGLEFLIYFQGNSAPDKSGLPSDRFSAERTGGSVSTLTIQRTQQEDSAVYLCASSSVGQGAGGYTFGSGTRLTVV.

CDR3: CASSPRLAGDIYEQFF. CDR3 bases: TGTGCCAGCAGCCCCAGACTAGCGGGAGACATCTATGAGCAGTTCTTC. V and J are TRBV7-9 and TRBJ2-1; 12 bases are shared with TRBD2. From germline, CDR1 is SEHNR and CDR2 FQNEAQ (reference sequence). The length of the CDR3 is 16 residues. The junction had 10 bases not matched to a gene; V was cut back by 5 bases and J by 8 bases.

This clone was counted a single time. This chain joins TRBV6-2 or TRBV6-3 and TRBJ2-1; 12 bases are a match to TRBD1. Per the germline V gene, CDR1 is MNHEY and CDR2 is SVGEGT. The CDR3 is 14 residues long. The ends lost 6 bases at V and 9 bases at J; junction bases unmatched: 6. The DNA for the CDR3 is TGTGCCAGCAGCCGGGACAGGGGGCATTTTGAGCAGTTCTTC. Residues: CASSRDRGHFEQFF.

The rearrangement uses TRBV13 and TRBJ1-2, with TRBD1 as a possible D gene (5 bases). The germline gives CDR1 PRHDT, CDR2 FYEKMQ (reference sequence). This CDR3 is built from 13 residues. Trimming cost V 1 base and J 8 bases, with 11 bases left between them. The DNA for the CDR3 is TGTGCCAGCAGCTTAGATCGGACAAGCGGCTACACCTTC. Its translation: CASSLDRTSGYTF.

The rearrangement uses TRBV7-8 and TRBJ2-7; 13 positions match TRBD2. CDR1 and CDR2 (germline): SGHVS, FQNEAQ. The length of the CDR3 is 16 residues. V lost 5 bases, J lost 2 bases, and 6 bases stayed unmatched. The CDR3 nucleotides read TGTGCCAGCAGCGCCGGGACTAGCGGGGAGCCCTACGAGCAGTACTTC. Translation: CASSAGTSGEPYEQYF. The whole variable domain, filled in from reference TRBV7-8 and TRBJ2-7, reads GAGVSQSPRYKVAKRGQDVALRCDPISGHVSLFWYQQALGQGPEFLTYFQNEAQLDKSGLPSDRFFAERPEGSVSTLKIQRTQQEDSAVYLCASSAGTSGEPYEQYFGPGTRLTVT.